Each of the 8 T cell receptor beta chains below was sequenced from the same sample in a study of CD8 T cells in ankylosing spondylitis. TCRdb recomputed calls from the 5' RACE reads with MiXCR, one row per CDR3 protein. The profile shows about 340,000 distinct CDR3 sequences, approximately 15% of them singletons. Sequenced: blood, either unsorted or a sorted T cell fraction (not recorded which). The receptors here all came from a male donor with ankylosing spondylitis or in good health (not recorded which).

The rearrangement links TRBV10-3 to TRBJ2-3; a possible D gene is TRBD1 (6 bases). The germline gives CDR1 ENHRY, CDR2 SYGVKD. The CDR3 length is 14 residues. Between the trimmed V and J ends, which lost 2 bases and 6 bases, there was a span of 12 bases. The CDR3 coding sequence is TGTGCCATCAGTGAGGCTAACAGGGCGGATACGCAGTATTTT. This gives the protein CAISEANRADTQYF.

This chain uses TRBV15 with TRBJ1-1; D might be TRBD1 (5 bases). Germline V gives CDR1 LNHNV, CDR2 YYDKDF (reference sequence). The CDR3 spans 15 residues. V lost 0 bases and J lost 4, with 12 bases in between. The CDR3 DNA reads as TGTGCCACCAGCAGAGATTGGGTGGGGGGCACTGAAGCTTTCTTT. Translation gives CATSRDWVGGTEAFF.

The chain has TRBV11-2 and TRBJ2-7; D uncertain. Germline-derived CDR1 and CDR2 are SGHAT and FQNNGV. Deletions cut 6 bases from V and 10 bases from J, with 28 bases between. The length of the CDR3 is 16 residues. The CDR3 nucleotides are TGTGCCAGCAGGCAAGACGGGTTTCAGGCGACCGGCAACCAGTACTTC. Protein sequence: CASRQDGFQATGNQYF. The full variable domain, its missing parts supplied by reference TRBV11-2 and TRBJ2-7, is EAGVAQSPRYKIIEKRQSVAFWCNPISGHATLYWYQQILGQGPKLLIQFQNNGVVDDSQLPKDRFSAERLKGVDSTLKIQPAKLEDSAVYLCASRQDGFQATGNQYFGPGTRLTVT.

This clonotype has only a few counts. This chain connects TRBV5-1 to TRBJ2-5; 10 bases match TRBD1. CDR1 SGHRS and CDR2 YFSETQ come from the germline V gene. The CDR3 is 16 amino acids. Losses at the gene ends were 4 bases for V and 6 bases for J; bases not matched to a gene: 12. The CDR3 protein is CASSVTWDRGFKTQYF. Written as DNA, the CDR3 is TGCGCCAGCAGCGTCACGTGGGACAGGGGATTCAAGACCCAGTACTTC.

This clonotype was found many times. CDR3 nucleotide sequence: TGTGCCAGCAGTTATAGTTGGGAAAACATTCAGTACTTC. It specifies CASSYSWENIQYF. The V and J genes are TRBV6-6 and TRBJ2-4; D uncertain. The CDR3 runs to 13 residues. CDR1 is MNHNY and CDR2 is SVGAGI in the germline V gene (reference sequence). V shed 3 bases and J shed 5 bases, with 8 bases lying between them.

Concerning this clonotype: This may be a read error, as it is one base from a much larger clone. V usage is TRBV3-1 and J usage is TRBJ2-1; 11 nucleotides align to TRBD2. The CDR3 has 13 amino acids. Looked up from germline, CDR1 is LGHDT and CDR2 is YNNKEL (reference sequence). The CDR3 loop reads CARSQETSGRTFF. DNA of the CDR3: TGTGCCAGGAGCCAAGAAACTAGCGGGAGAACTTTCTTC.

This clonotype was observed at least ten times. The CDR3 bases are TGTGCCAGCAGCCGATCAGCGGGGGGCACAGATACGCAGTATTTT. Protein: CASSRSAGGTDTQYF. This chain links TRBV12-3 or TRBV12-4 with TRBJ2-3; 8 positions match TRBD2. CDR3 length: 15 residues. Losses at the gene ends were 6 bases for V and 1 base for J; bases not matched to a gene: 6.

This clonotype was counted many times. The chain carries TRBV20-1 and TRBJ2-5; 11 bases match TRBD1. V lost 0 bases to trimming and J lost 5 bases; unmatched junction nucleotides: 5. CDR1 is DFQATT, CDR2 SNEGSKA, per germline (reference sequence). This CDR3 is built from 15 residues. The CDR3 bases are TGCAGTGCTAGAGATTGGGGACAGGGGGATGAGACCCAGTACTTC. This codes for CSARDWGQGDETQYF.